The sequence of this T cell receptor beta chain was determined in a study of CD8+ T cells in alopecia areata. Study-wide results and caveats: Mouse data revealed clearer TCR sharing than patient data did, a gap possibly tied to HLA. Normal scalp had lower clonality than lesional scalp, with alopecia totalis/universalis lesions showing this most strongly.

Documented treatment: oral pan-JAK inhibitor, 5-10 mg twice daily. Sorting of PBMCs yielded the CD4+ and CD8+ T cells. Extracted RNA was reverse transcribed, and the resulting cDNA served as sequencing template. This table comes from immunoSEQ multiplex PCR, and its TCRdb copy is limited to in-frame clones, with some not included. Of 110,000 to 150,000 clones listed, more than 85% were seen once; the top ten hold roughly 13%. The CDR3 runs 13 residues. V lost 2 bases and J lost 7; bases outside the gene matches: 5. From germline, CDR1 is SGHNT and CDR2 YYREEE (reference sequence). As regards this clone: As yet, its antigen is unknown.

The rearrangement joins TRBV5-4 to TRBJ1-1; 7 bases agree with TRBD1. The specimen was CD8+ T cells sorted from blood, collected at week 4, from a patient treated with tofacitinib. This receptor was identified in a human donor with alopecia areata. The CDR3 reads CASSFRGEDEAFF. The CDR3 nucleotides are TGTGCCAGCAGCTTCAGGGGGGAGGATGAAGCTTTCTTT.